Below, one TCR beta chain is given with its context. Its antigen is undetermined. Sequencing used immunoSEQ multiplex PCR; TCRdb keeps in-frame clones, though not all of them. The sample shows tens of thousands of clones, about 89% of them seen only once. These data belong to a study of pediatric ulcerative colitis. General study points: Blood-rectal clonal overlap within each person was significantly higher in ulcerative colitis patients than controls.

CDR3 length equals 12 residues. Trimming took 9 bases from V and 1 from J, leaving 9 bases between them. CDR1 is ENHRY and CDR2 is SYGVKD in the germline V gene. The origin of this receptor is a boy aged 5-17 years who was a control in a study of pediatric ulcerative colitis. The chain recombines TRBV10-3 with TRBJ1-1; no clear D gene. Material for sequencing was blood. CDR3 sequence (DNA): TGTGCCATACAGAATACGAACACTGAAGCTTTCTTT. It encodes CAIQNTNTEAFF.